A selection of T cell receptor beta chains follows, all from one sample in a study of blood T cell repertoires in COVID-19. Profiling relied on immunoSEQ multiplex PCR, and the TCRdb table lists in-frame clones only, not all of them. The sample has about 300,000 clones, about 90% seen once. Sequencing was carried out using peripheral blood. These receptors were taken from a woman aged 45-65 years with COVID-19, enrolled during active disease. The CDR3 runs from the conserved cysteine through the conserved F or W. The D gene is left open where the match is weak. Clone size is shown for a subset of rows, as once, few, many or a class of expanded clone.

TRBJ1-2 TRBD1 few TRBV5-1 TGCGCCAGCAGCCGTACAGGGGAGGTGGGCTACACCTTC CASSRTGEVGYTF
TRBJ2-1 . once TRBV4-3 TGCGCCAGCAGCCCCGGGGTGCAGCCGTACAATGAGCAGTTCTTC CASSPGVQPYNEQFF
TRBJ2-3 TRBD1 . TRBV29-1 TGCAGCGTTGTTCCGGGACAGGGGGCTGAAGATACGCAGTATTTT CSVVPGQGAEDTQYF
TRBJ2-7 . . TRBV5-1 TGCGCCAGCAGCTCAACCGACGGAGGCCCACACGAGCAGTACTTC CASSSTDGGPHEQYF
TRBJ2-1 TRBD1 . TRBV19 TGTGCCAGTAGTACCAAGGGGAAGCAGACAGGGGGCAGATACAATGAGCAGTTCTTC CASSTKGKQTGGRYNEQFF
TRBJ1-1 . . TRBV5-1 TGCGCCAGCAGCTTGGAAGGGGATAGGACTGAAGCTTTCTTT CASSLEGDRTEAFF
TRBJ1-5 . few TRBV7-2 TGTGCCAGCAGCGTCACACGGGGTTCCAATCAGCCCCAGCATTTT CASSVTRGSNQPQHF
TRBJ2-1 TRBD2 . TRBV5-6 TGTGCCAGCAGCTACCGCGGGAGGGCCAATGAGCAGTTCTTC CASSYRGRANEQFF
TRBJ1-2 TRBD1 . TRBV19 TGTGCCAGTGAGGGGCGGGACAGTCCTATAACTGGCTACACCTTC CASEGRDSPITGYTF
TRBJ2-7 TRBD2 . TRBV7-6 TGTGCCAGCAGCGTCTCCGGGACTATCTCCTACGAGCAGTACTTC CASSVSGTISYEQYF
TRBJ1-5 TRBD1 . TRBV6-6 TGTGCCAGTGGGACAGGGAATCAGCCCCAGCATTTT CASGTGNQPQHF
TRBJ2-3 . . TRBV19 TGTGCCAGTAGTATAGCGGGAGTGGCAGATACGCAGTATTTT CASSIAGVADTQYF
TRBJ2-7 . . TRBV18 TGTGCCAGCTCACCACCCTACGCCGGGACATTAACCTACGAGCAGTACTTC CASSPPYAGTLTYEQYF
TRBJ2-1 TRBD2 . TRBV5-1 TGCGCCAGCAGACCGTCTGGCGGGAGTATCTTTGAGCAGTTCTTC CASRPSGGSIFEQFF
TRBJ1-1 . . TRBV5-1 TGCGCCAGCAGCTTGGGAGCAAACAGGGCGCGGAACACTGAAGCTTTCTTT CASSLGANRARNTEAFF
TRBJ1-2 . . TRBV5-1 TGCGCCAGCAGCTGGTCGTCTAGCGCCTGGTTGGGCTACACCTTC CASSWSSSAWLGYTF
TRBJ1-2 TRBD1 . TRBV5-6 TGTGCCAGCAGCTTGGGACAGGGGGCCTATGGCTACACCTTC CASSLGQGAYGYTF
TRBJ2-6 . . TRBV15 TGTGCCACCAGCAGGAGGTTGCCGGGGGCCAACGTCCTGACTTTC CATSRRLPGANVLTF
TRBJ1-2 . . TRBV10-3 TGTGCCGCCGCCCTCGGCGGGGTGCGGGGCTACACCTTC CAAALGGVRGYTF
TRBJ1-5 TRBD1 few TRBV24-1 TGTGCCACCAGTGCCCCGACAGGGGGCGATCAGCCCCAGCATTTT CATSAPTGGDQPQHF
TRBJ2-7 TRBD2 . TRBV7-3 TGTGCCAGCAGCCCTACGGGGGGGGCGGCAGTCGAGCAGTACTTC CASSPTGGAAVEQYF
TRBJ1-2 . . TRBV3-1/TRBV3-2 TGTGCCAGCAGCCAGGAGGACCGAGGTGGCTACACCTTC CASSQEDRGGYTF
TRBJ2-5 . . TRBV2 TGTGCCAGCAGTGATGACTGGAGCCAAGAGACCCAGTACTTC CASSDDWSQETQYF
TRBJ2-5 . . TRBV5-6 TGTGCCAGCTGCCTTCCTGAGGTATCCACCCAGTACTTC CASCLPEVSTQYF
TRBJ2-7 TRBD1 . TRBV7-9 TGTGCCAGCAGCAAACAGGGGGACACCTACGAGCAGTACTTC CASSKQGDTYEQYF
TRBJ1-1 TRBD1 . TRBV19 TGTGCCAGTAGCAGACAGGGGGGCACTGAAGCTTTCTTT CASSRQGGTEAFF
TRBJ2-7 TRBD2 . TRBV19 TGTGCCAGTAGAACCCGGACTAGCGGGAGGGACGAGCAGTACTTC CASRTRTSGRDEQYF
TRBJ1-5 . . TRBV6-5 TGTGCCAGCAGTTACTCGAAGCAGGGCAATCAGCCCCAGCATTTT CASSYSKQGNQPQHF
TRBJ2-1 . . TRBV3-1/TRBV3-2 TGTGCCAGCAGCCAAGATCTCGGACTGGAGAATGAGCAGTTCTTC CASSQDLGLENEQFF
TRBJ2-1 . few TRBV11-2 TGTGCCAGCAGCCCCATTTTGGGGGGGCCTTACAATGAGCAGTTCTTC CASSPILGGPYNEQFF
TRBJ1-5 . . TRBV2 TGTGCCAGCAGTGAGGGAGCCATAAATCAGCCCCAGCATTTT CASSEGAINQPQHF
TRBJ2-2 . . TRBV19 TGTGCCAGTCAGGTCCGAATCTTTAACACCGGGGAGCTGTTTTTT CASQVRIFNTGELFF
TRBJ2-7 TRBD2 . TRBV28 TGTGCCAGCAGTCCCACCGGGACTAGCCGTTACGAGCAGTACTTC CASSPTGTSRYEQYF
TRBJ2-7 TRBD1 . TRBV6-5 TGTGCCAGCAGTTATGCCGGGACAGGGGTCGACGAGCAGTACTTC CASSYAGTGVDEQYF
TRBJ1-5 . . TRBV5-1 TGCGCCAGCAGCTTGGGACACCCAAGCAATCAGCCCCAGCATTTT CASSLGHPSNQPQHF
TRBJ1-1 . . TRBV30 TGTGCCTGGACAGGGAATAGGGACACTGAAGCTTTCTTT CAWTGNRDTEAFF
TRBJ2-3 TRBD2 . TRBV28 TGTGCCAGCAGGTATACGGGACTAGGCAGGAGTACGCAGTATTTT CASRYTGLGRSTQYF
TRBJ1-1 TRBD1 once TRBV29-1 TGCAGCGTTTACCTCCGGGACAGGGTTTTGAACACTGAAGCTTTCTTT CSVYLRDRVLNTEAFF
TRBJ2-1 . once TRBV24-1 TGTGCCACCAGTGATACCTTTGCGGGATCCTACAATGAGCAGTTCTTC CATSDTFAGSYNEQFF
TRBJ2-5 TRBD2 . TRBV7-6 TGTGCCAGCAGCTCTTCAGGCCCCACTAGCGGGAGACCTGGAGACCAGTACTTC CASSSSGPTSGRPGDQYF
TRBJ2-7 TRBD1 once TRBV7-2 TGTGCCAGCAGCCCGGGACAGGGGGGGTACGAGCAGTACTTC CASSPGQGGYEQYF
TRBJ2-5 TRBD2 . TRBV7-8 TGTGCCAGCAGCTTAGTTGGTAGCGGGAGGTCTCAAGAGACCCAGTACTTC CASSLVGSGRSQETQYF
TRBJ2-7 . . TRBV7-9 TGTGCCAGCAGCCTCACCAGCTCCTACGAGCAGTACTTC CASSLTSSYEQYF
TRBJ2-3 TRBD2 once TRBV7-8 TGTGCCAGCAGCCCGCTAGCGGGAGATACGCAGTATTTT CASSPLAGDTQYF
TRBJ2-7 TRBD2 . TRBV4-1 TGCGCCAGCAGCCAAAAAGGGGTAACTAGCGGGAGTTACGAGCAGTACTTC CASSQKGVTSGSYEQYF
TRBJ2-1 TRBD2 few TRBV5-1 TGCGCCAGCAGCTTGGTACGACTAGCGGGAGGTCTGGGTGAGCAGTTCTTC CASSLVRLAGGLGEQFF
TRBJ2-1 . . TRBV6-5 TGTGCCAGCAGTTACAGCGGAGGCGGGCATGAGCAGTTCTTC CASSYSGGGHEQFF
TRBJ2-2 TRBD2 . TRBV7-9 TGTGCCAGCAGCTTAGGAGCGGGGCCGAACGCCGGGGAGCTGTTTTTT CASSLGAGPNAGELFF
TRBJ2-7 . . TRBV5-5 TGTGCCAGCAGCTTGGGGCTAGCGCTCACTACCTACGAGCAGTACTTC CASSLGLALTTYEQYF
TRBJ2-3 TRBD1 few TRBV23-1 TGCGCCAGCAGCCGAGGGACAGAAGCATTCACAGATACGCAGTATTTT CASSRGTEAFTDTQYF
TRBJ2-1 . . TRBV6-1 TGTGCCAGCAGTGACCGGTGGTTGGATGAGCAGTTCTTC CASSDRWLDEQFF
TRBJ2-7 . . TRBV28 TGTGCCAGCAGTTTGGGGGGTAACTACGAGCAGTACTTC CASSLGGNYEQYF
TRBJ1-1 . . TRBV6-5 TGTGCCAGCTTCCAGGTTTGGGGGGTGAACACTGAAGCTTTCTTT CASFQVWGVNTEAFF